This note documents a single TCR beta chain sequence. Its target is not known. The data are from a study of cytomegalovirus exposure and HLA in healthy donors. Study as a whole: From donors who were HLA-typed, an early data release held around 80 million unique TCRs.

PCR was performed using 60 Vbeta and 13 Jbeta primers. Profiling relied on immunoSEQ multiplex PCR, and the TCRdb table lists in-frame clones only, not all of them. The sample lists fewer than 65,000 clones; approximately 76% were seen once. Study-wide points: A link between a missense DCLRE1C variant and TCR beta V- and J-gene trimming emerged from a later analysis. Near-uniform donor sequencing depth was presumed by presence/absence analyses. It was fewer than 200 TCR beta chains that were listed as cytomegalovirus-associated.

This CDR3 spans 13 amino acids. J was trimmed by 8 bases and V by 6 bases; bases with no gene match: 5. Germline CDR1 MNHEY, CDR2 SVGAGI. The chain employs TRBV6-5 and TRBJ2-1, with TRBD1 matching over 9 bases. Material for sequencing was PBMCs. The TCR comes from a man aged 50-59 years in good health and CMV-seronegative. The CDR3 here is CASRWDREDEQFF. CDR3 in DNA: TGTGCCAGCAGATGGGACAGGGAGGATGAGCAGTTCTTC.